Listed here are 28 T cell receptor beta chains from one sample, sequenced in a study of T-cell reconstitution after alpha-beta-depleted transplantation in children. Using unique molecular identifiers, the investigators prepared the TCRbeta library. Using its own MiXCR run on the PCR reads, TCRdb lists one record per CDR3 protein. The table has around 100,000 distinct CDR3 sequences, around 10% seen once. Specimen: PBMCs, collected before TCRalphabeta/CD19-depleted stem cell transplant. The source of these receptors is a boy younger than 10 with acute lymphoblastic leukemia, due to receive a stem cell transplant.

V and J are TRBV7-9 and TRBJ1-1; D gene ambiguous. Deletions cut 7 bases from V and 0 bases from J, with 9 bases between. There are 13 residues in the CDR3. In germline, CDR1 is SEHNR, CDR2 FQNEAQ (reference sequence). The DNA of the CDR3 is TGTGCCAGCATGACGGTATTGAACACTGAAGCTTTCTTT. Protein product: CASMTVLNTEAFF.

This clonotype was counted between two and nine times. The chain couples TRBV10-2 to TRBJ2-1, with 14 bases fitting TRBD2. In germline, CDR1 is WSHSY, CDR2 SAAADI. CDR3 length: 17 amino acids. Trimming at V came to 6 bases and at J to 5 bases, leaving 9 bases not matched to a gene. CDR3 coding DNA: TGCGCCAGCAGGAATACCGGGACTAGCGGGAGCGACAATGAGCAGTTCTTC. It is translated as CASRNTGTSGSDNEQFF.

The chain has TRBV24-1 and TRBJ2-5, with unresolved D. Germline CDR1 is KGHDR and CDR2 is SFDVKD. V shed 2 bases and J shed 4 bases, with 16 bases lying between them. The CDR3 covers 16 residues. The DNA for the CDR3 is TGTGCCACCAGTGATTCCAGTGGACCCAGTGGAGAGACCCAGTACTTC. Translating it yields CATSDSSGPSGETQYF.

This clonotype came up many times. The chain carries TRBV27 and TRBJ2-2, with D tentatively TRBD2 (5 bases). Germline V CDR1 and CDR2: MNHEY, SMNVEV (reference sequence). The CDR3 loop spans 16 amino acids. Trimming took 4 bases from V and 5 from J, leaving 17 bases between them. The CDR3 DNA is TGTGCCAGCAGTTCGAAGGGAGCGGCGTCTACCGGGGAGCTGTTTTTT. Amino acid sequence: CASSSKGAASTGELFF.

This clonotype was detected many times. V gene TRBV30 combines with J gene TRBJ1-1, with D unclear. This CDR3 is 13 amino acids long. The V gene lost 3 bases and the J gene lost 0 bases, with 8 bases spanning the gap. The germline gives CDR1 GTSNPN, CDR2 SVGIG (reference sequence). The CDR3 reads CAWRGDMNTEAFF. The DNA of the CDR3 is TGTGCCTGGAGGGGAGACATGAACACTGAAGCTTTCTTT.

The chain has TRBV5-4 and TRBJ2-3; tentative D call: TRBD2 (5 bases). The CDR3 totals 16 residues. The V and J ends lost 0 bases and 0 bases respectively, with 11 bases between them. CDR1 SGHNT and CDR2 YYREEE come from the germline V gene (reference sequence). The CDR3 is CASSLDAGASTDTQYF. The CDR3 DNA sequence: TGTGCCAGCAGCTTGGACGCGGGCGCTAGCACAGATACGCAGTATTTT.

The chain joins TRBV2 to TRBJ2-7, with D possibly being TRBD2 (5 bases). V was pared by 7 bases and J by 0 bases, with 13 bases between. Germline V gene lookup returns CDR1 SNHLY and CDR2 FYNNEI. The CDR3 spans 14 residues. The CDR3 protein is CASKLGLDSYEQYF. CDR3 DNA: TGTGCCAGCAAACTCGGACTGGACTCCTACGAGCAGTACTTC. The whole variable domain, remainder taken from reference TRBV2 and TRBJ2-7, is EPEVTQTPSHQVTQMGQEVILRCVPISNHLYFYWYRQILGQKVEFLVSFYNNEISEKSEIFDDQFSVERPDGSNFTLKIRSTKLEDSAMYFCASKLGLDSYEQYFGPGTRLTVT.

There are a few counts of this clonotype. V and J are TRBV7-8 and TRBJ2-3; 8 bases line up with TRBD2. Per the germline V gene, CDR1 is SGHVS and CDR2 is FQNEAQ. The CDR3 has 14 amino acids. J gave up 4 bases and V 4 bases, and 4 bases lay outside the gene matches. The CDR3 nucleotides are TGTGCCAGCAGCTCCAAGCGGGAGCCAGATACGCAGTATTTT. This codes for CASSSKREPDTQYF.

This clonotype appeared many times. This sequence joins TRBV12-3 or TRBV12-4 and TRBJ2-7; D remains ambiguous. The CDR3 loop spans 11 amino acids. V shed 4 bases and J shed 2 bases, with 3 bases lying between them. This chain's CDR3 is CASSSPYEQYF. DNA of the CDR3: TGTGCCAGCAGTTCCCCCTACGAGCAGTACTTC.

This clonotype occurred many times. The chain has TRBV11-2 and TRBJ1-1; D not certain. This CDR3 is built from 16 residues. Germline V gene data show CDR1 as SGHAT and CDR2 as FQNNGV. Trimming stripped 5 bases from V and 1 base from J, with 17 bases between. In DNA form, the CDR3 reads TGTGCCAGCAGCGTCGGTGCTCGGGTTACGAACACTGAAGCTTTCTTT. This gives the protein CASSVGARVTNTEAFF.

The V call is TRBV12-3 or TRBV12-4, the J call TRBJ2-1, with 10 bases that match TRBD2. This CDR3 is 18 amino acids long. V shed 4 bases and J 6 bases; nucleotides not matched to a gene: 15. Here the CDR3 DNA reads TGTGCCAGCAGTTCCCGGACTAGCGGTCCCCCTACTCGCAATGAGCAGTTCTTC. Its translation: CASSSRTSGPPTRNEQFF.

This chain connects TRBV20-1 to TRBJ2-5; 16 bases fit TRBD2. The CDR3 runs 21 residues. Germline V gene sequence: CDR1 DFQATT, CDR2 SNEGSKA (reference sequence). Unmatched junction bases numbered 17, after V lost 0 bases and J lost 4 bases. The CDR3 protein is CSARDRGPGTSGRALGETQYF. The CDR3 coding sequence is TGCAGTGCTAGAGATCGGGGTCCCGGGACTAGCGGGAGGGCATTGGGAGAGACCCAGTACTTC.

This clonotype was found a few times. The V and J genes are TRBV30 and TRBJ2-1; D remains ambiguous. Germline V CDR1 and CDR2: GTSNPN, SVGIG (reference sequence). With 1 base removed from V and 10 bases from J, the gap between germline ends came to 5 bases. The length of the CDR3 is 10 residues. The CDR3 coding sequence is TGTGCCTGGAGTGCGCAGGAGCAGTTCTTC. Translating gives CAWSAQEQFF.

This CDR3 reads CSARRGGTEAFF. The CDR3 region has the DNA TGCAGTGCCCGAAGAGGGGGCACTGAAGCTTTCTTT. The chain is built from TRBV20-1 and TRBJ1-1, with a possible D match to TRBD1 (6 bases). V was clipped by 6 bases and J by 4 bases, with 12 bases between them. Per the germline V gene, CDR1 is DFQATT and CDR2 is SNEGSKA (reference sequence). This CDR3 comprises 12 residues.

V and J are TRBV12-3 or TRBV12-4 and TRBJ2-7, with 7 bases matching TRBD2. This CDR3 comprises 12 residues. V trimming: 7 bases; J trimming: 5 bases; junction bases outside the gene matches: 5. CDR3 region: CASMGGKNEQYF. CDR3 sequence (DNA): TGTGCCAGCATGGGGGGGAAGAACGAGCAGTACTTC.

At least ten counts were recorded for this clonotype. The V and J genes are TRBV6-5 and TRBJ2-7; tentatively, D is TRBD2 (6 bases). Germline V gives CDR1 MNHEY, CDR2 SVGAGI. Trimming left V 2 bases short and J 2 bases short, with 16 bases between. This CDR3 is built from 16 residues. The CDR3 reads CASSYRLAPSAYEQYF. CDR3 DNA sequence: TGTGCCAGCAGTTACCGGCTAGCGCCGTCGGCCTACGAGCAGTACTTC.

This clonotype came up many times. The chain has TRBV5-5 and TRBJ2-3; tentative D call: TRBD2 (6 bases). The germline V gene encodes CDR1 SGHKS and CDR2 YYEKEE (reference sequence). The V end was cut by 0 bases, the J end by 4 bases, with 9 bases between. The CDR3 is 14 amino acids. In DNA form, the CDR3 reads TGTGCCAGCAGCTTGGGATCGGGGGCAGATACGCAGTATTTT. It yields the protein CASSLGSGADTQYF.

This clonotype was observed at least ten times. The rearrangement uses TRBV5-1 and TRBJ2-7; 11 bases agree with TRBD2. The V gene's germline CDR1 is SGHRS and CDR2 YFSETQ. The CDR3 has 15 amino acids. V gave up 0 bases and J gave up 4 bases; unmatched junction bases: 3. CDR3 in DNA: TGCGCCAGCAGCTTGGAGGGGACTAGCGGATACGAGCAGTACTTC. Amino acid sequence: CASSLEGTSGYEQYF.

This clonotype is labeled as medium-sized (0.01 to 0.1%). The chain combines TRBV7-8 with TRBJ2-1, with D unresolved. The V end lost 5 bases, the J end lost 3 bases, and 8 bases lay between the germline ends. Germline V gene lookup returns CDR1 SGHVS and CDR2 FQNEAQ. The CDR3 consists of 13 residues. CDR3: CASSQQIYNEQFF. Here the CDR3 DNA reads TGTGCCAGCAGCCAACAGATCTACAATGAGCAGTTCTTC.

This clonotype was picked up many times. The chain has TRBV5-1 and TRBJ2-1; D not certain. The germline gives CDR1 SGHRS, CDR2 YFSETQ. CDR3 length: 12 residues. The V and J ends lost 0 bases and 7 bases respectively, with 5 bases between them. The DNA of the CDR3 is TGCGCCAGCAGCTTGGAAGGGAATGAGCAGTTCTTC. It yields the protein CASSLEGNEQFF.

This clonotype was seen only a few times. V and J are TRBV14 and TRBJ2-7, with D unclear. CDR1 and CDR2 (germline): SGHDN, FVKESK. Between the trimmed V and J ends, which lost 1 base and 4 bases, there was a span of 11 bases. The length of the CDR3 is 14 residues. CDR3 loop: CASSQVAYGYEQYF. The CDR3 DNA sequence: TGTGCCAGCAGCCAAGTGGCTTACGGGTACGAGCAGTACTTC.

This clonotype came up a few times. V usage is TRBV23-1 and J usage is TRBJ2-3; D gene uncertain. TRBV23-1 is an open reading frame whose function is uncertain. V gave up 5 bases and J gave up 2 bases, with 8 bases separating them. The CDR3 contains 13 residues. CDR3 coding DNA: TGCGCCAGCAGTTCACGTTACACAGATACGCAGTATTTT. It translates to CASSSRYTDTQYF.

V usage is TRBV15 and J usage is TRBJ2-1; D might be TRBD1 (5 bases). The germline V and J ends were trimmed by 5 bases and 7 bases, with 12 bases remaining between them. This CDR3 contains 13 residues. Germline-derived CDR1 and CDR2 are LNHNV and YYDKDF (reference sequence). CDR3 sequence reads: CATSGARGNEQFF. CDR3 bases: TGTGCCACCAGCGGAGCTAGGGGAAATGAGCAGTTCTTC.

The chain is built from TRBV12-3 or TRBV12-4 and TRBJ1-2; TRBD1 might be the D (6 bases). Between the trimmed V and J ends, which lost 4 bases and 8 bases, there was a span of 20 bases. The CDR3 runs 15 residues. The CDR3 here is CASSSPGGGSLGYTF. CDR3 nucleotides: TGTGCCAGCAGTTCCCCGGGGGGGGGCTCTTTGGGCTACACCTTC.

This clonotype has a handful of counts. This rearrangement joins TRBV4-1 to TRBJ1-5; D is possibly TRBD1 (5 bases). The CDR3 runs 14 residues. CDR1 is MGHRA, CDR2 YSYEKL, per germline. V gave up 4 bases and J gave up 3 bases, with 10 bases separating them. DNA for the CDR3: TGCGCCAGCAGCCTTGGGACCAACAATCAGCCCCAGCATTTT. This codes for CASSLGTNNQPQHF.

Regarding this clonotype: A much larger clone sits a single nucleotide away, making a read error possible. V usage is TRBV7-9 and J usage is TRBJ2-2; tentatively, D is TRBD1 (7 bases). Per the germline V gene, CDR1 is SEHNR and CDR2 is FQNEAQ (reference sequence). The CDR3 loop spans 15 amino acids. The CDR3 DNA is TGTGCCAGCAGCTTAGACAGGGGATGGACCGGGGGGCTGTTTTTT. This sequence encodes CASSLDRGWTGGLFF.

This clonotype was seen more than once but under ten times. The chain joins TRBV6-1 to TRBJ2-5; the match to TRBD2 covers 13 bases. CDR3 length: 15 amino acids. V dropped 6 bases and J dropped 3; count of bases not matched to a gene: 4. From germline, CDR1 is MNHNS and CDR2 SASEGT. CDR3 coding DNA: TGTGCCAGCAGACGACTAGCGGGAGGAGAAGAGACCCAGTACTTC. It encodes CASRRLAGGEETQYF.

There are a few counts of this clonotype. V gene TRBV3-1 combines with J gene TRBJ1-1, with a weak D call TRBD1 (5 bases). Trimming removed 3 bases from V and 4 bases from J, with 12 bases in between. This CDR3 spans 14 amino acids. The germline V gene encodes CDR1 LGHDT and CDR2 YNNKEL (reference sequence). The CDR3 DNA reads TGTGCCAGCAGCCAGGTGAAGGGGCCCACTGAAGCTTTCTTT. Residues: CASSQVKGPTEAFF.